This TCR beta chain was captured in a study of OX40 agonist ivuxolimab in advanced cancers. The wider study: Patients were given ivuxolimab, an antibody that agonizes OX40 (CD134). Patients received intravenous ivuxolimab every 2 weeks at 0.01 to 10 mg/kg.

Here immunoSEQ multiplex PCR was the method, and the copy in TCRdb shows in-frame clones only, minus some. This sample has around 44,000 clones, with around 80% found just once. CDR1 SQVTM and CDR2 ANQGSEA come from the germline V gene. Deletions cut 5 bases from V and 0 bases from J, with 10 bases between. This CDR3 region has 14 residues. The source of this sequence is an adult with an advanced solid tumor such as melanoma, head and neck, liver or kidney cancer. The sequencing here drew on CD4+ or CD8+ T cells sorted from blood, taken in a trial of the OX40 agonist ivuxolimab. The rearrangement links TRBV29-1 to TRBJ1-4, with D possibly matching TRBD1 (5 bases). The CDR3 protein is CSVTRGATNEKLFF. The CDR3 nucleotides read TGCAGCGTTACACGGGGGGCAACTAATGAAAAACTGTTTTTT.